This T cell receptor beta chain comes out of a study of T cell responses to AZD1222 COVID-19 vaccine. CDR3 length: 15 amino acids. The V gene's germline CDR1 is SGHAT and CDR2 FQNNGV. Deletions cut 0 bases from V and 5 bases from J, with 13 bases between. TCRdb keeps only in-frame clones here, not all; method: immunoSEQ multiplex PCR. The table lists roughly 130,000 clones, 88% of them singletons. V is TRBV11-2 and J is TRBJ2-5, with D possibly being TRBD1 (6 bases). The sample in question was peripheral blood, obtained on day 0 of AZD1222 vaccination. The sequence derives from an adult in good health. This chain's CDR3 is CASSLDRNRAETQYF. The CDR3 DNA reads as TGTGCCAGCAGCTTAGATCGTAACAGGGCGGAGACCCAGTACTTC.